These T cell receptor beta chains were read from a single sample in a study of post-analysis software for immune sequencing data. TCRdb fed the PCR reads into MiXCR, producing one record per CDR3 protein. This table has 700,000 to 800,000 distinct CDR3 sequences, roughly 30% appearing once. The sample comprised blood. The receptors shown here come from a girl aged 5 to 17 with multiple sclerosis. CDR3s include the opening cysteine and the closing phenylalanine or tryptophan. D genes are given only for firm matches. A clone size is listed for some rows: how often the clone was seen (once, few, many), or a class if it is expanded.

clone size: -; V gene: TRBV3-1; CDR3 length: 14; J gene: TRBJ1-1; D gene: -; CDR3 protein: CAGSQVGGNTEAFF; CDR3 DNA: TGTGCCGGCAGCCAAGTGGGGGGAAATACTGAAGCTTTCTTT
clone size: -; V gene: TRBV20-1; CDR3 length: 14; J gene: TRBJ2-7; D gene: -; CDR3 protein: CSPWALPFAYEQYF; CDR3 DNA: TGCAGTCCCTGGGCTTTACCTTTCGCCTACGAGCAGTACTTC
clone size: -; V gene: TRBV6-6; CDR3 length: 13; J gene: TRBJ2-1; D gene: -; CDR3 protein: CASSSAGDNEQFF; CDR3 DNA: TGTGCCAGCAGCAGTGCGGGCGACAATGAGCAGTTCTTC
clone size: -; V gene: TRBV12-3/TRBV12-4; CDR3 length: 13; J gene: TRBJ1-2; D gene: TRBD1; CDR3 protein: CASSLDRVGGYTF; CDR3 DNA: TGTGCCAGCAGCCTAGACAGGGTCGGCGGCTACACCTTC
clone size: -; V gene: TRBV28; CDR3 length: 14; J gene: TRBJ2-7; D gene: -; CDR3 protein: CASNGGRRAYEQYF; CDR3 DNA: TGTGCCAGCAACGGCGGGCGGAGGGCCTACGAGCAGTACTTC
clone size: -; V gene: TRBV2; CDR3 length: 10; J gene: TRBJ1-1; D gene: -; CDR3 protein: CASSGVGAFF; CDR3 DNA: TGTGCCAGCAGCGGAGTTGGGGCTTTCTTT
clone size: few; V gene: TRBV5-5; CDR3 length: 16; J gene: TRBJ1-5; D gene: -; CDR3 protein: CASSLNGLGNNQPQHF; CDR3 DNA: TGTGCCAGCAGCTTGAATGGTTTAGGTAACAATCAGCCCCAGCATTTT
clone size: many; V gene: TRBV15; CDR3 length: 16; J gene: TRBJ2-3; D gene: -; CDR3 protein: CATSRDPGAYTDTQYF; CDR3 DNA: TGTGCCACCAGCAGAGATCCGGGGGCGTACACAGATACGCAGTATTTT
clone size: -; V gene: TRBV13; CDR3 length: 16; J gene: TRBJ2-3; D gene: TRBD1; CDR3 protein: CASSSNGGQGSDTQYF; CDR3 DNA: TGTGCCAGCAGTTCAAATGGGGGACAGGGTTCAGATACGCAGTATTTT
clone size: few; V gene: TRBV5-6; CDR3 length: 13; J gene: TRBJ2-2; D gene: -; CDR3 protein: CASSLGSLGSLFF; CDR3 DNA: TGTGCCAGCAGCTTGGGGTCCCTGGGGTCTCTGTTTTTT
clone size: -; V gene: TRBV5-1; CDR3 length: 16; J gene: TRBJ2-1; D gene: TRBD2; CDR3 protein: CASSQGTSGGANERFF; CDR3 DNA: TGCGCCAGCAGCCAGGGGACTAGCGGGGGGGCCAATGAGCGGTTCTTC
clone size: -; V gene: TRBV27; CDR3 length: 15; J gene: TRBJ2-3; D gene: -; CDR3 protein: CASMTRRDFTDTQYF; CDR3 DNA: TGTGCCAGCATGACCCGGAGGGACTTCACAGATACGCAGTATTTT
clone size: many; V gene: TRBV7-2; CDR3 length: 15; J gene: TRBJ2-3; D gene: -; CDR3 protein: CASSLGGGLADTQYF; CDR3 DNA: TGTGCCAGCAGCTTAGGAGGGGGGCTTGCAGATACGCAGTATTTT
clone size: few; V gene: TRBV29-1; CDR3 length: 17; J gene: TRBJ2-7; D gene: TRBD1; CDR3 protein: CSVEGPRGTGGIHEQYF; CDR3 DNA: TGCAGCGTTGAAGGCCCTCGGGGGACAGGGGGCATCCACGAGCAGTACTTC
clone size: few; V gene: TRBV27; CDR3 length: 15; J gene: TRBJ1-6; D gene: TRBD1; CDR3 protein: CASSLRGHGNSPLHF; CDR3 DNA: TGTGCCAGCAGTTTAAGGGGGCACGGGAATTCACCCCTCCACTTT
clone size: many; V gene: TRBV7-2; CDR3 length: 12; J gene: TRBJ2-7; D gene: -; CDR3 protein: CASSLDEFEQYF; CDR3 DNA: TGTGCCAGCAGCTTAGATGAGTTCGAGCAGTACTTC
clone size: few; V gene: TRBV25-1; CDR3 length: 14; J gene: TRBJ2-1; D gene: -; CDR3 protein: CASSDPDQWGEQFF; CDR3 DNA: TGTGCCAGCAGTGACCCGGACCAATGGGGTGAGCAGTTCTTC
clone size: -; V gene: TRBV10-3; CDR3 length: 14; J gene: TRBJ2-7; D gene: TRBD1; CDR3 protein: CAISDRGQGIEQYF; CDR3 DNA: TGTGCCATCAGTGATAGGGGACAGGGAATCGAGCAGTACTTC
clone size: few; V gene: TRBV10-3; CDR3 length: 15; J gene: TRBJ2-1; D gene: TRBD1; CDR3 protein: CAITGGQGSYNEQFF; CDR3 DNA: TGTGCCATCACCGGGGGACAGGGGTCCTACAATGAGCAGTTCTTC
clone size: few; V gene: TRBV28; CDR3 length: 14; J gene: TRBJ2-5; D gene: -; CDR3 protein: CASSSAGYKETQYF; CDR3 DNA: TGTGCCAGCAGTTCTGCCGGATATAAAGAGACCCAGTACTTC
clone size: -; V gene: TRBV3-1; CDR3 length: 15; J gene: TRBJ1-2; D gene: TRBD1; CDR3 protein: CASSQGDRGRRGYTF; CDR3 DNA: TGTGCCAGCAGCCAAGGAGACAGGGGGCGGCGTGGCTACACCTTC
clone size: -; V gene: TRBV7-9; CDR3 length: 16; J gene: TRBJ2-7; D gene: -; CDR3 protein: CASSGANSPSYNEQYF; CDR3 DNA: TGTGCCAGCAGCGGAGCTAATTCTCCCTCCTACAATGAGCAGTACTTC
clone size: -; V gene: TRBV20-1; CDR3 length: 14; J gene: TRBJ1-1; D gene: -; CDR3 protein: CSARARTRRAEAFF; CDR3 DNA: TGCAGTGCTAGAGCGAGGACCAGGCGGGCTGAAGCTTTCTTT
clone size: few; V gene: TRBV4-3; CDR3 length: 15; J gene: TRBJ2-2; D gene: -; CDR3 protein: CASSSLEGGTGELFF; CDR3 DNA: TGCGCCAGCAGCTCCCTCGAGGGGGGCACCGGGGAGCTGTTTTTT
clone size: -; V gene: TRBV11-2; CDR3 length: 16; J gene: TRBJ2-3; D gene: -; CDR3 protein: CASSAGSRTSTDTQYF; CDR3 DNA: TGTGCCAGCAGCGCAGGGAGCCGAACTAGCACAGATACGCAGTATTTT
clone size: few; V gene: TRBV6-5; CDR3 length: 15; J gene: TRBJ1-5; D gene: TRBD1; CDR3 protein: CARSLRQGLHQPQHF; CDR3 DNA: TGTGCCCGCTCCCTCAGACAGGGCCTTCATCAGCCCCAGCATTTT
clone size: -; V gene: TRBV3-1; CDR3 length: 15; J gene: TRBJ2-1; D gene: TRBD1; CDR3 protein: CASSRIPGTEETQFF; CDR3 DNA: TGTGCCAGCAGCCGCATCCCCGGGACAGAAGAGACCCAGTTCTTC
clone size: -; V gene: TRBV20-1; CDR3 length: 12; J gene: TRBJ1-5; D gene: -; CDR3 protein: CSARDSPAGQHF; CDR3 DNA: TGCAGTGCTAGAGATTCCCCAGCGGGCCAGCATTTT
clone size: few; V gene: TRBV6-2/TRBV6-3; CDR3 length: 15; J gene: TRBJ2-4; D gene: -; CDR3 protein: CASSYRAGVKNIQYF; CDR3 DNA: TGTGCCAGCAGTTACCGGGCCGGGGTTAAAAACATTCAGTACTTC
clone size: -; V gene: TRBV25-1; CDR3 length: 17; J gene: TRBJ2-1; D gene: -; CDR3 protein: CASSETRRGRSYNEQFF; CDR3 DNA: TGTGCCAGCAGTGAAACCCGGAGGGGTCGCTCCTACAATGAGCAGTTCTTC
clone size: -; V gene: TRBV4-2; CDR3 length: 15; J gene: TRBJ1-2; D gene: -; CDR3 protein: CASSQAGVSNYDYTF; CDR3 DNA: TGTGCCAGCAGCCAAGCAGGGGTTTCTAACTATGACTACACCTTC
clone size: -; V gene: TRBV20-1; CDR3 length: 13; J gene: TRBJ2-1; D gene: TRBD2; CDR3 protein: CSAGEGSYNEQFF; CDR3 DNA: TGCAGTGCTGGGGAGGGTTCCTACAATGAGCAGTTCTTC
clone size: many; V gene: TRBV7-8; CDR3 length: 19; J gene: TRBJ2-3; D gene: TRBD2; CDR3 protein: CASSTQRTSGSTSTDTQYF; CDR3 DNA: TGTGCCAGCAGCACCCAACGGACTAGCGGGAGCACTAGCACAGATACGCAGTATTTT
clone size: -; V gene: TRBV18; CDR3 length: 18; J gene: TRBJ1-5; D gene: -; CDR3 protein: CASSPPLGPHSFNQPQHF; CDR3 DNA: TGTGCCAGCTCACCACCTTTGGGGCCCCATAGTTTCAATCAGCCCCAGCATTTT
clone size: few; V gene: TRBV6-6; CDR3 length: 16; J gene: TRBJ1-2; D gene: TRBD1; CDR3 protein: CASNTGTGIANYGYTF; CDR3 DNA: TGTGCCAGCAATACCGGGACAGGGATAGCTAACTATGGCTACACCTTC
clone size: once; V gene: TRBV6-6; CDR3 length: 16; J gene: TRBJ2-2; D gene: TRBD1; CDR3 protein: CATSGDRARWSGELFF; CDR3 DNA: TGTGCCACCAGCGGGGACAGGGCCCGTTGGTCCGGGGAGCTGTTTTTT
clone size: -; V gene: TRBV6-2/TRBV6-3; CDR3 length: 13; J gene: TRBJ2-2; D gene: -; CDR3 protein: CASRLAVAGELFF; CDR3 DNA: TGTGCCAGCAGACTAGCTGTTGCCGGGGAGCTGTTTTTT
clone size: few; V gene: TRBV10-3; CDR3 length: 12; J gene: TRBJ2-7; D gene: TRBD1; CDR3 protein: CAISWTGVEQYF; CDR3 DNA: TGTGCCATCAGCTGGACAGGGGTCGAGCAGTACTTC
clone size: -; V gene: TRBV7-2; CDR3 length: 15; J gene: TRBJ2-7; D gene: TRBD2; CDR3 protein: CASSLIGGSSYEQYF; CDR3 DNA: TGTGCCAGCAGCTTAATCGGCGGGAGTAGCTACGAGCAGTACTTC
clone size: -; V gene: TRBV18; CDR3 length: 15; J gene: TRBJ2-7; D gene: TRBD2; CDR3 protein: CASSPEAGGRYEQYF; CDR3 DNA: TGTGCCAGCTCACCCGAAGCGGGAGGGAGGTACGAGCAGTACTTC
clone size: few; V gene: TRBV12-3/TRBV12-4; CDR3 length: 13; J gene: TRBJ2-3; D gene: -; CDR3 protein: CASSLNTPDTQYF; CDR3 DNA: TGTGCCAGCAGTTTAAACACCCCAGATACGCAGTATTTT
clone size: few; V gene: TRBV4-1; CDR3 length: 13; J gene: TRBJ2-1; D gene: TRBD2; CDR3 protein: CAGGTSGGNEQFF; CDR3 DNA: TGCGCCGGGGGGACTAGCGGGGGAAATGAGCAGTTCTTC
clone size: few; V gene: TRBV20-1; CDR3 length: 14; J gene: TRBJ2-1; D gene: -; CDR3 protein: CSARSRQIYNEQFF; CDR3 DNA: TGCAGTGCAAGGTCCAGACAGATCTACAATGAGCAGTTCTTC
clone size: many; V gene: TRBV11-2; CDR3 length: 14; J gene: TRBJ2-3; D gene: TRBD1; CDR3 protein: CASRDRMSTDTQYF; CDR3 DNA: TGTGCCAGCAGGGACAGGATGAGCACAGATACGCAGTATTTT
clone size: -; V gene: TRBV20-1; CDR3 length: 15; J gene: TRBJ1-4; D gene: TRBD1; CDR3 protein: CSARTGGLSNEKLFF; CDR3 DNA: TGCAGTGCTAGAACAGGGGGCTTGTCTAATGAAAAACTGTTTTTT
clone size: -; V gene: TRBV9; CDR3 length: 17; J gene: TRBJ1-1; D gene: TRBD1; CDR3 protein: CASSPPLATGKYTEAFF; CDR3 DNA: TGTGCCAGCAGCCCCCCGTTAGCGACAGGGAAATACACTGAAGCTTTCTTT
clone size: -; V gene: TRBV5-1; CDR3 length: 15; J gene: TRBJ2-1; D gene: -; CDR3 protein: CASSLEPGARDEQFF; CDR3 DNA: TGCGCCAGCAGCTTGGAGCCAGGGGCCAGGGATGAGCAGTTCTTC